The 19 T cell receptor beta chains below come from one sample, sequenced in a study of T cell responses to AZD1222 COVID-19 vaccine. The data were produced by immunoSEQ multiplex PCR, yet TCRdb's version contains in-frame clones alone and is incomplete. This sample yields 190,000 or so clones, of which 80% to 95% are seen a single time; 0.9% to 1.1% belongs to the top ten. Sample: peripheral blood, taken 28 days after the second AZD1222 dose. The origin of the receptors is an adult who received the AZD1222 COVID-19 vaccine.

V is TRBV7-6 and J is TRBJ2-2, with 10 bases that match TRBD2. Trimming at V came to 2 bases and at J to 1 base, leaving 1 base not matched to a gene. CDR3 length: 16 residues. Germline V lookup: CDR1 SGHVS, CDR2 FNYEAQ. The DNA for the CDR3 is TGTGCCAGCAGCTTACGGACTAGCGGGAACACCGGGGAGCTGTTTTTT. Its translation: CASSLRTSGNTGELFF.

The chain carries TRBV28 and TRBJ1-5, with a possible D match to TRBD1 (6 bases). V was clipped by 2 bases and J by 6 bases, with 8 bases between them. The germline gives CDR1 MDHEN, CDR2 SYDVKM. The CDR3 loop spans 13 amino acids. CDR3 protein: CASSLRGSQPQHF. For the CDR3, the DNA is TGTGCCAGCAGTTTAAGGGGGAGTCAGCCCCAGCATTTT.

This chain connects TRBV9 to TRBJ2-2; 12 bases are a match to TRBD2. The CDR3 is made up of 17 amino acids. Germline CDR1 and CDR2: SGDLS and YYNGEE. Losses at the gene ends were 0 bases for V and 7 bases for J; bases not matched to a gene: 7. The CDR3 here is CASSVGRLAGEVGELFF. CDR3 sequence (DNA): TGTGCCAGCAGCGTAGGAAGACTAGCGGGGGAGGTCGGGGAGCTGTTTTTT.

V gene TRBV2 combines with J gene TRBJ1-1, with TRBD1 identical over 11 bases. The germline CDR1 and CDR2 sequences are SNHLY and FYNNEI. The CDR3 is made up of 15 amino acids. With V trimmed by 2 bases and J by 7 bases, 6 bases remained unmatched. The CDR3 spells CASSEFPGQGDEAFF. In DNA, the CDR3 is TGTGCCAGCAGTGAATTTCCGGGACAGGGGGATGAAGCTTTCTTT. Combining the CDR3 with reference TRBV2 and TRBJ1-1 gives the whole variable domain EPEVTQTPSHQVTQMGQEVILRCVPISNHLYFYWYRQILGQKVEFLVSFYNNEISEKSEIFDDQFSVERPDGSNFTLKIRSTKLEDSAMYFCASSEFPGQGDEAFFGQGTRLTVV.

V is TRBV5-1 and J is TRBJ1-5, with D unresolved. The germline CDR1 and CDR2 sequences are SGHRS and YFSETQ. V lost 0 bases, J lost 4 bases, and 11 bases lay in between. The CDR3 runs 15 residues. The CDR3 loop reads CASSLAAGRNQPQHF. CDR3 nucleotide sequence: TGCGCCAGCAGCTTGGCCGCAGGTAGAAATCAGCCCCAGCATTTT.

V usage is TRBV21-1 and J usage is TRBJ2-7; the D call in the table, TRBD1, was not verified against the DNA. TRBV21-1 is a documented pseudogene. This CDR3 has 17 amino acids. Written as DNA, the CDR3 is TGTGCCAGCAGCAAAGAGGGAGGGACAGGGTATTTTTACGAGCAGTACTTC. Its protein is CASSKEGGTGYFYEQYF.

J is TRBJ1-5 and V is TRBV7-8; TRBD1 aligns across 7 bases. V was clipped by 1 base and J by 5 bases; unmatched bases: 5. The CDR3 length is 15 residues. Germline assignment: CDR1 SGHVS and CDR2 FQNEAQ. The CDR3 is CASSLVGDSYQPQHF. The CDR3 DNA reads as TGTGCCAGCAGCTTAGTAGGGGACAGCTATCAGCCCCAGCATTTT.

The CDR3 sequence is CASRSNTGELFF. The CDR3 DNA reads TGTGCCAGCAGGTCGAACACCGGGGAGCTGTTTTTT. V is TRBV6-6 and J is TRBJ2-2; no clear D gene. V gave up 6 bases and J gave up 0 bases, with 2 bases separating them. CDR1 is MNHNY and CDR2 is SVGAGI in the germline V gene (reference sequence). The CDR3 sequence is 12 residues long.

The chain carries TRBV7-9 and TRBJ2-6; D is possibly TRBD1 (5 bases). CDR3 length: 16 residues. Germline V gives CDR1 SEHNR, CDR2 FQNEAQ (reference sequence). Between the trimmed V and J ends, which lost 4 bases and 0 bases, there was a span of 10 bases. CDR3 nucleotides: TGTGCCAGCAGCTCACAGGCCCACTCTGGGGCCAACGTCCTGACTTTC. Protein product: CASSSQAHSGANVLTF. Full variable domain (outside the CDR3, taken from reference TRBV7-9 and TRBJ2-6): DTGVSQNPRHKITKRGQNVTFRCDPISEHNRLYWYRQTLGQGPEFLTYFQNEAQLEKSRLLSDRFSAERPKGSFSTLEIQRTEQGDSAMYLCASSSQAHSGANVLTFGAGSRLTVL.

The chain carries TRBV20-1 and TRBJ2-3; no clear D gene. Trimming stripped 7 bases from V and 1 base from J, with 6 bases between. Looked up from germline, CDR1 is DFQATT and CDR2 is SNEGSKA (reference sequence). The CDR3 has 11 residues. The CDR3 DNA is TGCAGTGTGAAGGGCACAGATACGCAGTATTTT. Its translation: CSVKGTDTQYF.

This chain connects TRBV27 to TRBJ1-2; a possible D gene is TRBD1 (5 bases). The germline CDR1 and CDR2 sequences are MNHEY and SMNVEV (reference sequence). V shed 6 bases and J shed 5 bases, with 13 bases lying between them. The CDR3 is 13 amino acids. In DNA form, the CDR3 reads TGTGCCAGCAGATTAGGGGCTTCTTATGGCTACACCTTC. Protein: CASRLGASYGYTF.

The chain recombines TRBV7-9 with TRBJ2-2; D is possibly TRBD1 or TRBD2 (6 bases each). Trimming took 3 bases from V and 4 from J, leaving 9 bases between them. This CDR3 spans 14 amino acids. Germline V gene sequence: CDR1 SEHNR, CDR2 FQNEAQ (reference sequence). CDR3 in DNA: TGTGCCAGCAGCTTCGGGGGCGGCACCGGGGAGCTGTTTTTT. Its protein is CASSFGGGTGELFF. Based on the CDR3 plus reference TRBV7-9 and TRBJ2-2, the full variable domain is DTGVSQNPRHKITKRGQNVTFRCDPISEHNRLYWYRQTLGQGPEFLTYFQNEAQLEKSRLLSDRFSAERPKGSFSTLEIQRTEQGDSAMYLCASSFGGGTGELFFGEGSRLTVL.

The chain is built from TRBV19 and TRBJ1-5; no reliable D call. Germline V gene data show CDR1 as LNHDA and CDR2 as SQIVND (reference sequence). The V end lost 5 bases, the J end lost 0 bases, and 8 bases lay between the germline ends. The CDR3 sequence is 14 residues long. The CDR3 loop is CASSGTVSNQPQHF. CDR3 sequence (DNA): TGTGCCAGTAGTGGCACAGTTAGCAATCAGCCCCAGCATTTT.

The chain carries TRBV6-2 or TRBV6-3 and TRBJ2-7; D perhaps matches TRBD2 (7 bases). This CDR3 has 17 residues. Germline V lookup: CDR1 MNHEY, CDR2 SVGEGT. Trimming left V 2 bases short and J 2 bases short, with 19 bases between. This CDR3 is CASSYELGGGRTYEQYF. Written as DNA, the CDR3 is TGTGCCAGCAGTTACGAGCTAGGGGGGGGTCGAACCTACGAGCAGTACTTC.

This chain links TRBV29-1 with TRBJ1-2; D perhaps matches TRBD1 (5 bases). The CDR3 has 15 amino acids. V lost 0 bases and J lost 3, with 14 bases in between. CDR1 and CDR2 (germline): SQVTM, ANQGSEA. CDR3 nucleotide sequence: TGCAGCGTTGAAGAGGGGCTTCTAGGGTACTATGGCTACACCTTC. Protein sequence: CSVEEGLLGYYGYTF.

This chain joins TRBV6-5 and TRBJ1-6; TRBD1 agrees at 7 bases. V gave up 1 base and J gave up 6 bases; unmatched junction bases: 6. This CDR3 contains 16 residues. Germline V gives CDR1 MNHEY, CDR2 SVGAGI. The CDR3 is CASSYWRDSTNSPLHF. The CDR3, as DNA: TGTGCCAGCAGTTACTGGAGGGACAGCACTAATTCACCCCTCCACTTT.

About this clone itself: At one end the junction does not follow the germline gene, possibly because of a read error. Other DNA sequences in the same sample also yield this CDR3. This chain joins TRBV25-1 and TRBJ1-3; D may be TRBD1 (5 bases). Germline assignment: CDR1 MGHDK and CDR2 SYGVNS. This CDR3 region has 15 residues. The CDR3 region is CASSPRGGSGNTIYF. In DNA, the CDR3 is TGTGCCAGCAGCCCCCGGGGGGGGTCTGGAAATACCATATATTTT. The entire variable domain, with the rest obtained from reference TRBV25-1 and TRBJ1-3, is as follows: EADIYQTPRYLVIGTGKKITLECSQTMGHDKMYWYQQDPGMELHLIHYSYGVNSTEKGDLSSESTVSRIRTEHFPLTLESARPSHTSQYLCASSPRGGSGNTIYFGEGSWLTVV.

The rearrangement joins TRBV7-3 to TRBJ2-1, with TRBD1 identical over 8 bases. With V trimmed by 5 bases and J by 0 bases, 12 bases remained unmatched. This CDR3 is built from 18 residues. The germline V gene has CDR1 SGHTA and CDR2 FQGTGA. The CDR3 here is CASSADRGPPYSYNEQFF. The CDR3 nucleotides are TGTGCCAGCAGCGCAGACAGGGGTCCACCCTACTCCTACAATGAGCAGTTCTTC. Full variable domain (remainder filled in from reference TRBV7-3 and TRBJ2-1): GAGVSQTPSNKVTEKGKYVELRCDPISGHTALYWYRQSLGQGPEFLIYFQGTGAADDSGLPNDRFFAVRPEGSVSTLKIQRTERGDSAVYLCASSADRGPPYSYNEQFFGPGTRLTVL.

The genes are TRBV18 and TRBJ2-2; D is perhaps TRBD2 (7 bases). The CDR3 sequence is 17 residues long. V lost 2 bases to trimming and J lost 1 base, with 14 bases between them. CDR1 is KGHSH and CDR2 is LQKENI in the germline V gene. CDR3 sequence (DNA): TGTGCCAGCTCACCAAAGGGGGGGTCGTGGAACACCGGGGAGCTGTTTTTT. Its translation: CASSPKGGSWNTGELFF.